A selection of T cell receptor beta chains follows, all from one sample in a study of vaccination and CD4 T cells after COVID-19. No antigen is known for these receptors. TCRdb fed the PCR reads into MiXCR, producing one record per CDR3 protein. Here the sample spans 10,000 or so distinct CDR3 sequences, around 50% being singletons. Input material: CD4+ T cells from blood, cultured in vitro. Receptors were obtained from a human donor who had recovered from COVID-19. Both conserved end residues are part of each CDR3. The D gene is left open where the match is weak. Size is omitted from some rows. Given values are once, few, many or a class for expanded clones.

size	J	D	V	DNA	CDR3
NA	TRBJ1-6	TRBD1	TRBV25-1	TGTGCCAGCAGAGACGACAGGGGGCCTAATTCACCCCTCCACTTT	CASRDDRGPNSPLHF
NA	TRBJ1-5	TRBD1	TRBV20-1	TGCAGTGCTAACTCGGACAGGGGAAACAATCAGCCCCAGCATTTT	CSANSDRGNNQPQHF
NA	TRBJ1-1	TRBD1	TRBV7-2	TGTGCCAGCAGCTTAATCCAGGGGGCCGCAGCTTTCTTT	CASSLIQGAAAFF
NA	TRBJ1-2	NA	TRBV20-1	TGCAGTGCTAGCCAGGGGAACTATGGCTACACCTTC	CSASQGNYGYTF
NA	TRBJ1-1	NA	TRBV27	TGTGCCAGCAGTTTAAGGCGACAAGACACTGAAGCTTTCTTT	CASSLRRQDTEAFF
NA	TRBJ1-5	NA	TRBV18	TGTGCCAGCTCACCACAGCACGGGGGGGCCCAGCATTTT	CASSPQHGGAQHF
NA	TRBJ2-4	NA	TRBV6-1	TGTGCCAGCAGGGGTTCGTCTTGGGGAAACATTCAGTACTTC	CASRGSSWGNIQYF
few	TRBJ1-2	NA	TRBV6-1	TGTGCCAGCAGTACGACAGGCGACTTAGGTGGCTACACCTTC	CASSTTGDLGGYTF
NA	TRBJ1-2	TRBD1	TRBV6-5	TGTGCCAGCAGTTACTCGAACAGGGGAAACTATGGCTACACCTTC	CASSYSNRGNYGYTF
NA	TRBJ2-3	NA	TRBV24-1	TGTGCCACCAGTGATTCCGGGAACCACTTGACTTTCACAGATACGCAGTATTTT	CATSDSGNHLTFTDTQYF
NA	TRBJ1-5	NA	TRBV2	TGTGCCAGCAGTGGGAAGTTAAATCAGCCCCAGCATTTT	CASSGKLNQPQHF
NA	TRBJ1-1	NA	TRBV5-1	TGCGCCAGCAGCTTTGGTGGGAACACTGAAGCTTTCTTT	CASSFGGNTEAFF
few	TRBJ1-2	TRBD1	TRBV2	TGTGCCAGCAGCGGCACAGGGGGCCATGGCTACACCTTC	CASSGTGGHGYTF
few	TRBJ1-2	TRBD1	TRBV20-1	TGCAGTGCTATGGTGCTCTCGGGACAGCGAGCCGCCTATGGCTACACCTTC	CSAMVLSGQRAAYGYTF
NA	TRBJ2-7	NA	TRBV7-2	TGTGCCAGCAGCCGGGACAAGCCATACGAGCAGTACTTC	CASSRDKPYEQYF
NA	TRBJ1-2	NA	TRBV7-2	TGTGCCAGCAGCTTAGATTTCAGCGGCTATGGCTACACCTTC	CASSLDFSGYGYTF
NA	TRBJ2-1	TRBD2	TRBV7-9	TGTGCCAGCAGCATGAAAAGGACTAGCGTCGACAATGAGCAGTTCTTC	CASSMKRTSVDNEQFF
NA	TRBJ1-2	NA	TRBV20-1	TGCAGTGCTAGAAAGCCGGGGGATGGCTACACCTTC	CSARKPGDGYTF
NA	TRBJ1-6	NA	TRBV12-3/TRBV12-4	TGTGCCAGCAGTATAGGGGGGACAATGAATTCACCCCTCCACTTT	CASSIGGTMNSPLHF
NA	TRBJ1-1	NA	TRBV20-1	TGCAGTGCTAGTAGGGGGGGCCAGAACACTGAAGCTTTCTTT	CSASRGGQNTEAFF
few	TRBJ1-1	TRBD1	TRBV6-1	TGTGCCAGCAGGGGGGGGACAGGGGCAACTGAAGCTTTCTTT	CASRGGTGATEAFF
NA	TRBJ2-5	NA	TRBV6-1	TGTGCCAGCAGGGCAAGGGAAACTACTGGGGGGACCCAGTACTTC	CASRARETTGGTQYF
NA	TRBJ2-7	NA	TRBV12-5	TGTGCTAGTGGTTTCGTTAACGAGCAGTACTTC	CASGFVNEQYF
NA	TRBJ2-7	TRBD2	TRBV6-1	TGTGCCAGCAAGGCTAGCGGGTCCTACGAGCAGTACTTC	CASKASGSYEQYF
NA	TRBJ1-2	NA	TRBV5-1	TGCGCCAGCAGCTTGAACTCGTTCCCAGGGGATGGCTACACCTTC	CASSLNSFPGDGYTF
NA	TRBJ2-3	NA	TRBV6-1	TGTGCCAGCAGTGAATTGGATTCTCGCATAGATACGCAGTATTTT	CASSELDSRIDTQYF
few	TRBJ1-2	NA	TRBV20-1	TGCAGTGCTAGAGGGCCGGGCCAGGACTATGGCTACACCTTC	CSARGPGQDYGYTF
few	TRBJ2-1	NA	TRBV27	TGTGCCAGCAGTTGGGACGCGCTGGGTCGGGATGAGCAGTTCTTC	CASSWDALGRDEQFF
NA	TRBJ2-2	NA	TRBV4-3	TGCGCCAGCAGCCCCCGGAGGGGTAACGGGGAGCTGTTTTTT	CASSPRRGNGELFF
NA	TRBJ2-7	NA	TRBV9	TGTGCCAGCAGCAGGGGGAGCTCCTACGAGCAGTACTTC	CASSRGSSYEQYF
once	TRBJ2-3	NA	TRBV11-2	TGTGCCAGCAGCTTAGGTTTCAGCACAGATACGCAGTATTTT	CASSLGFSTDTQYF
NA	TRBJ2-3	NA	TRBV11-1	TGTGCCAGCAGCTTATACCGCACAGATACGCAGTATTTT	CASSLYRTDTQYF
NA	TRBJ1-5	TRBD1	TRBV7-2	TGTGCCAGCAGCCCACAGGGGGGGTTAGATCAGCCCCAGCATTTT	CASSPQGGLDQPQHF
NA	TRBJ2-7	NA	TRBV20-1	TGCAGTGCTAGAGGGTTCTACGATTCCTACGAGCAGTACTTC	CSARGFYDSYEQYF
NA	TRBJ1-1	NA	TRBV6-2/TRBV6-3	TGTGCCAGCAGAATAACAGGGATGAACACTGAAGCTTTCTTT	CASRITGMNTEAFF
few	TRBJ2-3	TRBD2	TRBV6-5	TGTGCCAGCAGTTACTCAGGCGGACTAGCCTACCCCTTCACAGATACGCAGTATTTT	CASSYSGGLAYPFTDTQYF
NA	TRBJ2-7	TRBD1	TRBV27	TGTGCCAGCAGTCAACACGGGACAGGGCAGATCGAGCAGTACTTC	CASSQHGTGQIEQYF
NA	TRBJ2-6	NA	TRBV5-1	TGCGCCAGCAGCTCGCAGGGAGCGGGGGCCAACGTCCTGACTTTC	CASSSQGAGANVLTF
NA	TRBJ2-3	NA	TRBV12-3/TRBV12-4	TGTGCCAGCAGTCGCGATTGGGATACGCAGTATTTT	CASSRDWDTQYF
NA	TRBJ1-2	NA	TRBV30	TGTGCCTGGAGTGAGAGAGGGGCTCCTAACTATGGCTACACCTTC	CAWSERGAPNYGYTF
NA	TRBJ1-1	NA	TRBV19	TGTGCCAGTAGTCGCGTGCTGGGCACTGAAGCTTTCTTT	CASSRVLGTEAFF
NA	TRBJ2-1	NA	TRBV18	TGTGCCAGCTCACCAGGGTATGGGGACAATGAGCAGTTCTTC	CASSPGYGDNEQFF
NA	TRBJ1-3	NA	TRBV10-3	TGTGCCACCGAAGGGGGAAACACCATATATTTT	CATEGGNTIYF
NA	TRBJ2-3	TRBD1	TRBV4-2	TGTGCCGGCAGCCGACAGGGGGGAACCTCGCGGACAGATACGCAGTATTTT	CAGSRQGGTSRTDTQYF
NA	TRBJ2-2	NA	TRBV7-3	TGTGCCAGCAGCCTAACAAGAGACACCGGGGAGCTGTTTTTT	CASSLTRDTGELFF
NA	TRBJ2-7	TRBD1	TRBV7-8	TGTGCCAGCAGCAAAGACAGGGGGCCCCCCTACGAGCAGTACTTC	CASSKDRGPPYEQYF